This T cell receptor beta chain appears in the sequencing data of a study of blood T cell repertoires in COVID-19. Study information: COVID-19 samples, acute and convalescent, were from the United States, Italy and Spain. In each case, the material was cDNA or gDNA derived from T cells, B-cell-depleted T cells, or PBMCs.

Sequencing was performed with immunoSEQ multiplex PCR; in TCRdb, only in-frame clones are kept and a portion is missing. The table shows about 190,000 clones, with around 80% occurring only once. Between the trimmed V and J ends, which lost 3 bases and 1 base, there was a span of 6 bases. Per germline, CDR1 DFQATT and CDR2 SNEGSKA (reference sequence). The CDR3 runs to 12 residues. The TCR originated in a woman of 80 years or more with active or convalescent COVID-19. This chain joins TRBV20-1 and TRBJ2-5; weak D call: TRBD2 (6 bases). The material sequenced was peripheral blood. DNA of the CDR3: TGCAGTGCTAGTAGCGGCCAAGAGACCCAGTACTTC. Translated: CSASSGQETQYF.